Here is one T cell receptor (beta chain) with its context. What it binds is unknown. CDR3 length: 16 amino acids. The germline gives CDR1 MNHNS, CDR2 SASEGT. This sample is part of a study of T cells expressing NK-cell markers. Background on the study: Just one sequenced donor of eight was HCMV-seronegative, while seven were seropositive. Overall study findings and caveats: The study found these clonotypes also leading the CD3+CD56-NKG2C+ fraction in a few donors.

With UMIs, 5'RACE template switching was used to make TCR beta cDNA. TCRdb re-called the 5' RACE reads and catalogs CDR3 proteins one per entry, DNA excluded. This repertoire comprises roughly 350,000 distinct CDR3 sequences; its ten largest clones make up about 5.2%. This rearrangement joins TRBV6-1 to TRBJ2-1; TCRdb's assignment of TRBD2 cannot be checked, as there is no DNA. The specimen was blood T cells: a sorted CD56 or NKG2C T cell subset, CD4+ or CD8+ T cells, or bulk PBMC T cells (not recorded which). The sequence derives from a man between 18 and 69 years old in good health. The CDR3 region is CASSEVPGLASNEQFF.